The rows below give T cell receptor beta chains drawn from one sample of a study of shared clonotypes between healthy human individuals. TCRdb's copy holds only in-frame clones and misses some; the assay was immunoSEQ multiplex PCR. Of about 2 million clones listed, just under 95% are singletons. Sequencing was carried out using naive CD8+ T cells sorted from blood. These receptors all come from a man between 18 and 29 years old in good health. Both conserved end residues are part of each CDR3. A D gene is named only where the DNA matches it firmly. Clone size is stated in some rows and not others, as once, few, many or a class when expanded.

TRBV7-8	TRBD2	TRBJ2-1	.	TGTGCCAGCAGCTTCCCCGGCGGGGGAGTGGATGAGCAGTTCTTC	CASSFPGGGVDEQFF
TRBV2	TRBD1	TRBJ2-5	.	TGTGCCAGCAGCTCAGGACAGGGGGCTGAGACCCAGTACTTC	CASSSGQGAETQYF
TRBV7-9	.	TRBJ1-2	.	TGTGCCAGTCAACAACCGGGTTTAGATGGCTACACCTTC	CASQQPGLDGYTF
TRBV27	.	TRBJ2-5	once	TGTGCCAGCAGAGGGGGGTACCAAGAGACCCAGTACTTC	CASRGGYQETQYF
TRBV19	.	TRBJ1-2	.	TGTGCCAGTAGTCCACCTTCAGGGGCGGACTATGGCTACACCTTC	CASSPPSGADYGYTF
TRBV7-9	TRBD1	TRBJ2-1	.	TGTGCCAGCAGCGAGGGGACAGGGCCCAACCTTAATGAGCAGTTCTTC	CASSEGTGPNLNEQFF
TRBV6-1	.	TRBJ1-5	.	TGTGCCAGCAGTGAAGTAGTGGGGGACAATCAGCCCCAGCATTTT	CASSEVVGDNQPQHF
TRBV6-6	.	TRBJ1-1	.	TGTGCCAGCAGTCTCGGGGATGAAGCTTTCTTT	CASSLGDEAFF
TRBV6-5	.	TRBJ1-1	.	TGTGCCAGCAGTTACTCGTTGGTTACTGAAGCTTTCTTT	CASSYSLVTEAFF
TRBV2	TRBD1	TRBJ2-7	.	TGTGCCAGCAGCCCCAACAGGGGGGTGGGCTCCTACGAGCAGTACTTC	CASSPNRGVGSYEQYF
TRBV6-6	.	TRBJ1-2	.	TGTGCCAGCCTATCTTATTCAGGGGCTGGCTACACCTTC	CASLSYSGAGYTF
TRBV27	TRBD1	TRBJ2-5	once	TGTGCCAGCCGCACAGGGGGCGCGGAGACCCAGTACTTC	CASRTGGAETQYF
TRBV7-8	.	TRBJ2-1	.	TGTGCCAGCAGCTTCGGGACTGCCCACAATGAGCAGTTCTTC	CASSFGTAHNEQFF
TRBV18	.	TRBJ1-3	.	TGTGCCAGCTCCAAAGGTTTCACCATCGACCCTGGAAACACCATATATTTT	CASSKGFTIDPGNTIYF
TRBV6-5	.	TRBJ2-7	.	TGTGCCAGCAGTTACTCTACCGGGAGCTCCTACGAGCAGTACTTC	CASSYSTGSSYEQYF
TRBV4-1	TRBD2	TRBJ2-7	.	TGCGCCAGCAGCCAAGACCGCGGGGGATACGAGCAGTACTTC	CASSQDRGGYEQYF
TRBV4-1	TRBD1	TRBJ1-1	.	TGCGCCAGCAGCCAAGATTCAGGGACAGATTCTGAAGCTTTCTTT	CASSQDSGTDSEAFF
TRBV4-1	.	TRBJ1-1	.	TGCGCCAGCAGCCAAGTCAAAGGGCCCTATGAAGCTTTCTTT	CASSQVKGPYEAFF
TRBV2	TRBD1	TRBJ2-7	.	TGTGCCAGCAGTGGACAGGGGGCGTACGAGCAGTACTTC	CASSGQGAYEQYF
TRBV15	TRBD1	TRBJ1-4	.	TGTGCCACCAGCACTTATGACAGGGCGTTTAATGAAAAACTGTTTTTT	CATSTYDRAFNEKLFF
TRBV25-1	.	TRBJ2-3	.	TGTGCCAGCAGTGAGGCCAGGGGCACAGATACGCAGTATTTT	CASSEARGTDTQYF